This T cell receptor beta chain appears in the sequencing data of a study of cytomegalovirus exposure and HLA in healthy donors. The CDR3 length is 15 residues. CDR1 is SGHNT, CDR2 YYREEE, per germline (reference sequence). The ends lost 9 bases at V and 1 base at J; junction bases unmatched: 6. Primers: 60 Vbeta forward and 13 Jbeta reverse. Method: immunoSEQ multiplex PCR; TCRdb's copy keeps in-frame clones and lacks some. The repertoire holds some 160,000 clones, with 65% to 90% as singletons. Material: PBMCs. J is TRBJ2-2 and V is TRBV5-4; 10 bases line up with TRBD1. The TCR originated in a male donor in good health and CMV-seronegative. In DNA form, the CDR3 reads TGTGCCACCGCCCGGACAGGGGGGAACACCGGGGAGCTGTTTTTT. Translation: CATARTGGNTGELFF.